This T cell receptor (beta chain) was captured by sequencing in a study of Graves' ophthalmopathy and Graves' hyperthyroidism. Study outcomes and limitations: Blood also held most thyroid clonotypes expanded above 0.001 frequency.

From RNA, the CDR3 regions of TCR beta chains were amplified and sequenced. HTBI-primed RT-PCR formed the first round, and a multiplex PCR formed the second. TCRdb itself ran the multiplex PCR reads through MiXCR, one entry per CDR3 protein. Of approximately 160,000 distinct CDR3 sequences detected, 35% to 50% appear once; the ten largest clones hold 7.5% to 10%. Exclusion applied to patients with other autoimmune diseases, uncontrolled infections, pregnancy or lactation. The diagnosis combined clinical symptoms, thyroxine, TRAb, thyroid ultrasound and orbital computed tomography scans. PBMCs stemmed from over 8.5 ml of fresh peripheral blood. A note on this clonotype: Its target is not known.

This receptor was taken from a man aged 30 to 39 with Graves' ophthalmopathy. The sample was peripheral blood.

CDR3 residues: CATSRDRTGRNGYTF. DNA for the CDR3: TGTGCCACCAGCAGAGATAGGACAGGGAGAAATGGCTACACCTTC. The chain couples TRBV15 to TRBJ1-2; TRBD1 matches at 8 bases. There are 15 residues in the CDR3. The ends lost 0 bases at V and 6 bases at J; junction bases unmatched: 6. Germline V lookup: CDR1 LNHNV, CDR2 YYDKDF (reference sequence).